What follows are 2 T cell receptor beta chains derived from one specimen sequenced in a study of response to subunit inactivated influenza vaccine. TCRdb re-derived calls from the RT-PCR reads in MiXCR, one entry per CDR3 protein. The sample has about 700,000 distinct CDR3 sequences, around a sixth seen once. The input for sequencing was PBMCs from blood, taken about 11 days after vaccination. The receptors were sampled from a middle-aged man who received an inactivated influenza vaccine.

The rearrangement uses TRBV6-1 and TRBJ2-5; D call uncertain. Trimming removed 5 bases from V and 0 bases from J, with 10 bases in between. CDR1 is MNHNS, CDR2 SASEGT, per germline. This CDR3 region has 14 residues. The CDR3 DNA is TGTGCCAGCAGTAGGATGGCAGACCAAGAGACCCAGTACTTC. Protein sequence: CASSRMADQETQYF.

The table lists this clonotype with a few counts. The chain has TRBV5-1 and TRBJ2-5; 15 bases match TRBD2. Germline CDR1 SGHRS, CDR2 YFSETQ. The CDR3 spans 18 residues. With 4 bases clipped from V and 3 bases from J, the junction kept 10 bases outside the gene matches. The CDR3 bases are TGCGCCAGCAGCCTCGGACTAGCGGGGGGGAGCCGTAAAGAGACCCAGTACTTC. Its protein is CASSLGLAGGSRKETQYF.